This record covers a single T cell receptor (beta chain). The PCR contained 60 Vbeta and 13 Jbeta primers. Assay used: immunoSEQ multiplex PCR; TCRdb lists only in-frame clones, some missing. The sample records about 31,000 clones, around 60% being singletons. These data come from a study of cytomegalovirus exposure and HLA in healthy donors. There are 11 residues in the CDR3. CDR1 and CDR2 from the germline V gene are DFQATT and SNEGSKA (reference sequence). V was trimmed by 1 base and J by 3 bases, leaving 3 bases between them. The sample comprised PBMCs. The J gene is TRBJ2-5, the V gene TRBV20-1; D is unresolved. The receptor was derived from a man aged 50-60 years in good health and CMV-seropositive. This CDR3 is CSARAEETQYF. CDR3 bases: TGCAGTGCTAGAGCGGAAGAGACCCAGTACTTC.